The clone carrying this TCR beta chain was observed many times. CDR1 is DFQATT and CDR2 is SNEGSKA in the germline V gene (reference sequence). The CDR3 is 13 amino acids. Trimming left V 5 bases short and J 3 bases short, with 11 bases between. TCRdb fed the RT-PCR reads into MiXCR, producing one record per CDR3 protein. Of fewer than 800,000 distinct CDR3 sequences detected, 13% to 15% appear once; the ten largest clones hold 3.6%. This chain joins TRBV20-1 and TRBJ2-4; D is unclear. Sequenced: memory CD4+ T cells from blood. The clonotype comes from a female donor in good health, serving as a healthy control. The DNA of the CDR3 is TGCAGTGCTTACTGGGTCGGCAAAAACATTCAGTACTTC. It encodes CSAYWVGKNIQYF.